The clone carrying this T cell receptor (beta chain) was counted between two and nine times. Its antigen is unknown. Germline loops: CDR1 MNHEY, CDR2 SVGEGT. The CDR3 covers 12 residues. Trimming at V came to 7 bases and at J to 6 bases, leaving 4 bases not matched to a gene. The data are from a study of T cell repertoires in cytomegalovirus infection. On the study more broadly: Selected CMV epitopes included recently identified HLA-C-restricted ones as well as well-studied HLA-B-restricted ones. From public TCR beta signatures came an indication of both CMV infection and matching HLA type. Study-level findings and limits: Ex vivo, HLA-C-restricted CMV-specific TCR beta clonotypes prevailed over the rest of the response.

TCRdb reanalysed the reads using MiXCR and keeps one entry per CDR3 protein. This repertoire shows 650,000 to 900,000 distinct CDR3 sequences, around a third found once; its top ten account for 9.5% to 15%. This chain links TRBV6-2 or TRBV6-3 with TRBJ1-2; 8 positions agree with TRBD1. The TCR was taken from a human donor in good health (CMV status not recorded). Some clones in this sample may be carry-over from other donors' samples. The sequenced sample was cultured CD8+ T cells from PBMCs, obtained from culture after CMV antigen stimulation. The CDR3 DNA follows: TGTGCCAGCAACCAGGGGGCGGATGGCTACACCTTC. Encoded protein: CASNQGADGYTF.